This T cell receptor (beta chain) was sequenced in a study of cytomegalovirus exposure and HLA in healthy donors. CDR1 and CDR2 from the germline V gene are SGHNT and YENEEA. The ends were cut back, 3 bases at V and 14 bases at J, with 20 bases in the middle. The CDR3 spans 14 residues. Method: immunoSEQ multiplex PCR; TCRdb's copy keeps in-frame clones and lacks some. This sample has about 220,000 clones, with around 88% found just once. This sequence joins TRBV11-3 and TRBJ2-1, with a tentative D call TRBD2 (5 bases). The TCR was taken from a woman in her late teens or twenties in good health and CMV-seronegative. Sequenced input: PBMCs. For the CDR3, the DNA is TGTGCCAGCAGCTTGGGAATTCTGGGTAACGGGGAGTTCTTC. This codes for CASSLGILGNGEFF.